This passage covers 17 T cell receptor beta chains from one sample sequenced in a study of blood T cell repertoires in COVID-19. This table comes from immunoSEQ multiplex PCR, and its TCRdb copy is limited to in-frame clones, with some not included. The data contain fewer than 55,000 clones, roughly two thirds of them singletons. The sample comprised peripheral blood. These receptors originate from a woman aged 70 to 79 with acute or convalescent COVID-19.

The chain carries TRBV6-5 and TRBJ2-1; 11 nucleotides line up with TRBD1. This CDR3 is built from 15 residues. Trimming cost V 6 bases and J 4 bases; bases outside gene matches: 5. CDR1 MNHEY and CDR2 SVGAGI come from the germline V gene. CDR3 residues: CASRRDRGEYNEQFF. The CDR3 DNA reads TGTGCCAGCAGGAGGGACAGGGGGGAATACAATGAGCAGTTCTTC.

The J gene is TRBJ2-3, the V gene TRBV6-5, with 7 bases fitting TRBD2. The CDR3 consists of 15 residues. Germline CDR1 MNHEY, CDR2 SVGAGI. J gave up 0 bases and V 2 bases, and 2 bases lay outside the gene matches. The CDR3 spells CASSYSGTSTDTQYF. Written as DNA, the CDR3 is TGTGCCAGCAGTTACAGCGGGACGAGCACAGATACGCAGTATTTT.

The chain carries TRBV20-1 and TRBJ1-1; D is undetermined. The CDR3 consists of 11 residues. Trimming removed 5 bases at V and 2 bases at J, with 6 bases between. CDR1 is DFQATT, CDR2 SNEGSKA, per germline (reference sequence). DNA of the CDR3: TGCAGTGCTCGTCCTAACACTGAAGCTTTCTTT. Translation: CSARPNTEAFF.

The rearrangement joins TRBV12-3 or TRBV12-4 to TRBJ2-7, with D maybe TRBD1 (6 bases). CDR3 length: 11 amino acids. V dropped 5 bases and J dropped 5 bases, with 7 bases sitting between them. CDR3 sequence (DNA): TGTGCCAGCAGTCGGGACAACGAGCAGTACTTC. This codes for CASSRDNEQYF.

The rearrangement joins TRBV4-1 to TRBJ2-5; 7 nucleotides match TRBD1. Losses at the gene ends were 3 bases for V and 5 bases for J; bases not matched to a gene: 6. The germline V gene has CDR1 MGHRA and CDR2 YSYEKL. CDR3 length equals 14 residues. The CDR3 region has the DNA TGCGCCAGCAGCCACCGACAGGGTGCGGAGACCCAGTACTTC. Translated: CASSHRQGAETQYF.

In this sample, this clone turned up a few times. CDR3 in amino acids: CASTPRGALSNQPQHF. The CDR3 nucleotides are TGTGCCAGCACCCCTCGCGGGGCTCTGAGCAATCAGCCCCAGCATTTT. V and J are TRBV6-2 or TRBV6-3 and TRBJ1-5, with a tentative D call TRBD1 (5 bases). V was cut by 7 bases and J by 1 base, with 17 bases left in between. The CDR3 loop spans 16 amino acids. Germline lookup yields CDR1 MNHEY and CDR2 SVGEGT.

The sample holds a few counts of this clone. The gene calls are TRBV4-2 and TRBJ1-3, with 9 bases that match TRBD1. V gave up 4 bases and J gave up 3 bases; unmatched junction bases: 10. This CDR3 is 17 amino acids long. Looked up from germline, CDR1 is LGHNA and CDR2 is YNFKEQ. The CDR3 sequence is CASSPIGTGIYGNTIYF. The DNA of the CDR3 is TGTGCCAGCAGCCCGATCGGGACAGGGATCTATGGAAACACCATATATTTT.

The chain recombines TRBV6-5 with TRBJ2-7; TRBD2 aligns across 8 bases. The V gene end was trimmed by 8 bases and the J gene end by 2 bases; junction bases not matched to a gene: 11. The germline gives CDR1 MNHEY, CDR2 SVGAGI. This CDR3 is built from 15 residues. As DNA, the CDR3 is TGTGCCAGCGCGAAGGGGGGACTAGGAACCTACGAGCAGTACTTC. It is translated as CASAKGGLGTYEQYF.

The gene calls are TRBV2 and TRBJ2-2; 8 bases agree with TRBD2. The V gene end was trimmed by 7 bases and the J gene end by 3 bases; junction bases not matched to a gene: 10. The CDR3 is made up of 16 amino acids. Per the germline V gene, CDR1 is SNHLY and CDR2 is FYNNEI. CDR3 bases: TGTGCCAGCAAAACCGGGACTAGTGTATACACCGGGGAGCTGTTTTTT. The encoded protein is CASKTGTSVYTGELFF.

The chain employs TRBV2 and TRBJ2-5; perhaps TRBD1 as D (5 bases). Germline V gene data show CDR1 as SNHLY and CDR2 as FYNNEI. The CDR3 spans 12 residues. V was pared by 9 bases and J by 5 bases, with 13 bases between. The CDR3 is CARIGPGETQYF. The CDR3 DNA reads as TGTGCCAGGATTGGACCAGGGGAGACCCAGTACTTC.

As for this clone: Other nucleotide sequences from this sample produce the same CDR3. V gene TRBV3-1 (or the pseudogene TRBV3-2) combines with J gene TRBJ1-4; TRBD1 is a possible D gene (6 bases). CDR3 length equals 13 residues. Trimming stripped 2 bases from V and 6 bases from J, with 7 bases between. CDR1 LGHDT and CDR2 YNNKEL come from the germline V gene (reference sequence). This CDR3 is CASSQRTDEKLFF. CDR3 coding DNA: TGTGCCAGCAGCCAAAGGACAGATGAAAAACTGTTTTTT.

The rearrangement links TRBV28 to TRBJ2-7; TRBD2 might be the D (6 bases). In germline, CDR1 is MDHEN, CDR2 SYDVKM. The CDR3 has 16 residues. Trimming cost V 5 bases and J 2 bases, with 19 bases left between them. The CDR3 DNA reads as TGTGCCAGCAGTCTACATTTAGCGGAGTTAACCTACGAGCAGTACTTC. This encodes CASSLHLAELTYEQYF.

The gene calls are TRBV7-8 and TRBJ2-1; 12 nucleotides match TRBD2. CDR3 length: 18 residues. Germline CDR1 reads SGHVS; CDR2 reads FQNEAQ. The ends lost 5 bases at V and 4 bases at J; junction bases unmatched: 12. The CDR3 sequence: CASSPGAGTSGRYNEQFF. For the CDR3, the DNA is TGTGCCAGCAGCCCCGGCGCCGGAACTAGCGGGAGGTACAATGAGCAGTTCTTC.

The rearrangement links TRBV11-1 to TRBJ2-7; D is ambiguous. CDR1 SGHAT and CDR2 FQDESV come from the germline V gene (reference sequence). Trimming left V 3 bases short and J 5 bases short, with 5 bases between. There are 11 residues in the CDR3. CDR3 sequence: CASSFFDEQYF. Written as DNA, the CDR3 is TGTGCCAGCAGCTTTTTCGACGAGCAGTACTTC. The whole variable domain, remainder taken from reference TRBV11-1 and TRBJ2-7, is EAEVAQSPRYKITEKSQAVAFWCDPISGHATLYWYRQILGQGPELLVQFQDESVVDDSQLPKDRFSAERLKGVDSTLKIQPAELGDSAMYLCASSFFDEQYFGPGTRLTVT.

The chain couples TRBV4-1 to TRBJ2-7, with D unclear. The germline V gene has CDR1 MGHRA and CDR2 YSYEKL. Trimming pared 0 bases from V and 5 bases from J, leaving 8 bases between. This CDR3 is 13 amino acids long. The CDR3 reads CASSQDSVDEQYF. CDR3 nucleotides: TGCGCCAGCAGCCAAGACTCGGTCGACGAGCAGTACTTC.

The genes are TRBV6-5 and TRBJ2-1; TRBD2 matches 8 bases. Trimming at V came to 3 bases and at J to 6 bases, leaving 7 bases not matched to a gene. This CDR3 contains 15 residues. Germline V gene sequence: CDR1 MNHEY, CDR2 SVGAGI. CDR3 coding DNA: TGTGCCAGCAGTTATCGGGCGGGGGGTATCAATGAGCAGTTCTTC. Translation gives CASSYRAGGINEQFF.

This chain joins TRBV27 and TRBJ2-3, with 12 bases fitting TRBD2. Germline V CDR1 and CDR2: MNHEY, SMNVEV (reference sequence). The CDR3 length is 15 residues. Trimming removed 7 bases from V and 2 bases from J; junction bases left unmatched: 4. The CDR3 region is CASTRLAGDTDTQYF. For the CDR3, the DNA is TGTGCCAGCACCAGACTAGCGGGGGACACAGATACGCAGTATTTT.